These 29 T cell receptor beta chains originate from one sample sequenced in a study of a mutant IDH1 vaccine in newly diagnosed glioma. Noted time point: week 5, during vaccination. Mutant IDH1 20-mer peptide, at 300 ug, made up each vaccine dose, with topical imiquimod. Clones were read by immunoSEQ multiplex PCR, and TCRdb kept only the in-frame ones, dropping some. In the table there are more than 55,000 clones, approximately 86% of which are singletons. Their specific antigens are unknown. Sample: PBMCs, taken from a glioma patient whose treatment included an IDH1 peptide vaccine. These receptors were taken from a woman aged 18-30 years with glioma. Some clones in this sample may be carry-over from other donors' samples.

The chain recombines TRBV7-9 with TRBJ2-1, with a possible D match to TRBD2 (6 bases). From germline, CDR1 is SEHNR and CDR2 FQNEAQ (reference sequence). The germline V and J ends were trimmed by 1 base and 5 bases, with 9 bases remaining between them. The CDR3 consists of 14 residues. The CDR3 coding sequence is TGTGCCAGCAGCTTAGGGACTACCGACAATGAGCAGTTCTTC. Amino acid sequence: CASSLGTTDNEQFF. Full variable domain (remainder filled in from reference TRBV7-9 and TRBJ2-1): DTGVSQNPRHKITKRGQNVTFRCDPISEHNRLYWYRQTLGQGPEFLTYFQNEAQLEKSRLLSDRFSAERPKGSFSTLEIQRTEQGDSAMYLCASSLGTTDNEQFFGPGTRLTVL.

This chain links TRBV14 with TRBJ2-2; D is unclear. The CDR3 contains 14 residues. Trimming removed 0 bases from V and 7 bases from J, with 9 bases in between. Germline CDR1 and CDR2: SGHDN and FVKESK. The DNA for the CDR3 is TGTGCCAGCAGCCAAGAAGGATGGATCGGGGAGCTGTTTTTT. The encoded protein is CASSQEGWIGELFF.

V is TRBV10-3 and J is TRBJ1-4; 10 bases are a match to TRBD1. The germline CDR1 and CDR2 sequences are ENHRY and SYGVKD. CDR3 length: 15 amino acids. J was trimmed by 6 bases and V by 10 bases; bases with no gene match: 11. CDR3 protein: CATQSPTGGHEKLFF. Here the CDR3 DNA reads TGTGCCACCCAGTCCCCGACAGGGGGCCATGAAAAACTGTTTTTT.

The table lists this clone with a count of one. The chain combines TRBV5-4 with TRBJ1-2; D not resolved. Trimming stripped 0 bases from V and 7 bases from J, with 13 bases between. CDR3 length equals 14 residues. CDR1 is SGHNT and CDR2 is YYREEE in the germline V gene (reference sequence). The CDR3 DNA reads as TGTGCCAGCAGCTTGGACCAGGCTGTGGGTGGCTACACCTTC. Translated, it gives CASSLDQAVGGYTF.

The chain couples TRBV2 to TRBJ2-5; no clear D gene. Per germline, CDR1 SNHLY and CDR2 FYNNEI. V lost 6 bases, J lost 0 bases, and 8 bases lay in between. The CDR3 runs to 13 residues. The CDR3 DNA reads TGTGCCAGCAGGTCCCTGTACCAAGAGACCCAGTACTTC. Protein product: CASRSLYQETQYF.

The genes are TRBV10-3 and TRBJ2-7; 11 bases are a match to TRBD1. In germline, CDR1 is ENHRY, CDR2 SYGVKD. V shed 4 bases, J shed 3 bases, and the junction held 2 bases outside the gene matches. The CDR3 consists of 14 residues. CDR3: CAISAGTGGYEQYF. In DNA form, the CDR3 reads TGTGCCATCAGTGCCGGGACAGGGGGCTACGAGCAGTACTTC.

The gene calls are TRBV20-1 and TRBJ1-2; D may be TRBD1 (5 bases). The ends were cut back, 7 bases at V and 3 bases at J, with 9 bases in the middle. This CDR3 has 11 residues. The germline V gene encodes CDR1 DFQATT and CDR2 SNEGSKA (reference sequence). CDR3 nucleotide sequence: TGCAGTGGGGGACCCCACTATGGCTACACCTTC. This translates into CSGGPHYGYTF.

This clone was seen a handful of times. This chain connects TRBV6-5 to TRBJ2-2; no firm D call. This CDR3 region has 14 residues. Trimming stripped 8 bases from V and 0 bases from J, with 10 bases between. The germline gives CDR1 MNHEY, CDR2 SVGAGI. Here the CDR3 DNA reads TGTGCCAGCGCACAGATAGCGAACACCGGGGAGCTGTTTTTT. It translates to CASAQIANTGELFF.

The CDR3 DNA is TGTGCCAGCAGCCTGAAACGGAGAGGGGATAATGAAAAACTGTTTTTT. It is translated as CASSLKRRGDNEKLFF. The chain couples TRBV7-9 to TRBJ1-4; tentative D call: TRBD1 (5 bases). The CDR3 consists of 16 residues. Per the germline V gene, CDR1 is SEHNR and CDR2 is FQNEAQ (reference sequence). V was shortened by 5 bases and J by 4 bases, with 17 bases between the two germline ends.

A few counts support this clone. The chain joins TRBV29-1 to TRBJ2-1; D is unclear. V shed 5 bases and J shed 6 bases, with 5 bases lying between them. Germline CDR1 and CDR2: SQVTM and ANQGSEA. The CDR3 covers 10 residues. Here the CDR3 reads CSVMRNEQFF. For the CDR3, the DNA is TGCAGCGTTATGCGCAATGAGCAGTTCTTC.

This clone has just one count. The gene calls are TRBV9 and TRBJ2-7, with 10 bases fitting TRBD1. Germline CDR1 and CDR2: SGDLS and YYNGEE. CDR3 length: 15 amino acids. V dropped 0 bases and J dropped 2; count of bases not matched to a gene: 2. The CDR3 DNA is TGTGCCAGCAGCGTAGCGGGACAGGGGACCTACGAGCAGTACTTC. Residues: CASSVAGQGTYEQYF.

The chain is built from TRBV9 and TRBJ2-7; 9 nucleotides align to TRBD1. The V and J ends lost 4 bases and 6 bases, in that order; junction bases with no gene match: 8. CDR1 and CDR2 from the germline V gene are SGDLS and YYNGEE. The CDR3 loop spans 14 amino acids. The CDR3, as DNA: TGTGCCAGCAGCATTGGGACAGGGTCAAGCGAGCAGTACTTC. Translation: CASSIGTGSSEQYF.

V is TRBV5-1 and J is TRBJ1-2; 9 bases align to TRBD1. CDR1 and CDR2 (germline): SGHRS, YFSETQ. This CDR3 is built from 15 residues. Trimming took 4 bases from V and 5 from J; bases not matched to a gene: 9. CDR3 region: CASSIYRGPHYGYTF. Here the CDR3 DNA reads TGCGCCAGCAGCATTTACAGGGGGCCCCATTATGGCTACACCTTC.

The V gene is TRBV7-9, the J gene TRBJ2-7; D possibly corresponds to TRBD1 (6 bases). V was trimmed by 5 bases and J by 2 bases, leaving 13 bases between them. Germline V gene lookup returns CDR1 SEHNR and CDR2 FQNEAQ (reference sequence). The CDR3 spans 14 residues. The CDR3 sequence: CASSHHRAPYEQYF. The CDR3 DNA reads as TGTGCCAGCAGCCATCACAGGGCCCCCTACGAGCAGTACTTC.

The chain joins TRBV27 to TRBJ1-1; 7 bases agree with TRBD1. J gave up 4 bases and V 2 bases, and 4 bases lay outside the gene matches. This CDR3 is built from 14 residues. The germline V gene has CDR1 MNHEY and CDR2 SMNVEV (reference sequence). The CDR3: CASSLGRGGTEAFF. The CDR3 DNA reads as TGTGCCAGCAGTTTAGGCAGGGGGGGCACTGAAGCTTTCTTT.

This chain joins TRBV6-5 and TRBJ2-4; the D gene is possibly TRBD1 (5 bases). Trimming removed 7 bases at V and 4 bases at J, with 11 bases between. The length of the CDR3 is 13 residues. Germline-derived CDR1 and CDR2 are MNHEY and SVGAGI. The CDR3 region is CASKSAGKNIQYF. As DNA, the CDR3 is TGTGCCAGCAAGAGCGCAGGGAAAAACATTCAGTACTTC.

The CDR3 loop is CASSLDLRGRSNSYEQYF. The CDR3 region has the DNA TGTGCCAGCAGCTTAGACTTGAGGGGACGGTCGAACTCCTACGAGCAGTACTTC. This rearrangement joins TRBV11-3 to TRBJ2-7, with D perhaps given as TRBD1 or TRBD2 (5 bases each). The CDR3 is 18 residues long. The V end lost 0 bases, the J end lost 0 bases, and 18 bases lay between the germline ends. The V gene's germline CDR1 is SGHNT and CDR2 YENEEA.

This chain joins TRBV19 and TRBJ2-7; perhaps TRBD2 as D (5 bases). Germline CDR1 LNHDA, CDR2 SQIVND (reference sequence). V was trimmed by 5 bases and J by 0 bases, leaving 11 bases between them. The CDR3 has 14 amino acids. The chain's CDR3 is CASSAGYGSYEQYF. The CDR3 bases are TGTGCCAGTAGTGCGGGTTATGGCTCCTACGAGCAGTACTTC.

V usage is TRBV29-1 and J usage is TRBJ2-1; a weak D match, TRBD2 (6 bases). Trimming pared 7 bases from V and 1 base from J, leaving 11 bases between. CDR3 size: 13 residues. Germline V gene data show CDR1 as SQVTM and CDR2 as ANQGSEA. The CDR3 bases are TGCAGCGCCGGAGGAGGGTCCTACAATGAGCAGTTCTTC. Its protein is CSAGGGSYNEQFF.

The chain employs TRBV7-2 and TRBJ1-5; weak D call: TRBD1 (5 bases). The V gene lost 4 bases and the J gene lost 7 bases, with 17 bases spanning the gap. Germline CDR1 and CDR2: SGHTA and FQGNSA. This CDR3 spans 15 amino acids. The CDR3 protein is CASSSGRTQGQPQHF. The CDR3 nucleotides are TGTGCCAGCAGCTCGGGTAGAACGCAGGGACAGCCCCAGCATTTT.

This clone is deemed medium-sized. J is TRBJ1-5 and V is TRBV6-5; 9 bases align to TRBD1. V lost 6 bases, J lost 5 bases, and 5 bases stayed unmatched. Per germline, CDR1 MNHEY and CDR2 SVGAGI. CDR3 length: 14 residues. CDR3 coding DNA: TGTGCCAGCAGCAGGGGACAGGGACATCAGCCCCAGCATTTT. Its protein is CASSRGQGHQPQHF.

CDR3 residues: CASSQEQGALQPQHF. The DNA for the CDR3 is TGTGCCAGCAGTCAGGAACAGGGGGCACTTCAGCCCCAGCATTTT. This sequence joins TRBV7-6 and TRBJ1-5, with 9 nucleotides matching TRBD1. The CDR3 extends over 15 amino acids. The germline CDR1 and CDR2 sequences are SGHVS and FNYEAQ. V lost 6 bases to trimming and J lost 6 bases; unmatched junction nucleotides: 9.

In its sample, this clone was seen once. J is TRBJ1-2 and V is TRBV4-1; D possibly corresponds to TRBD1 (6 bases). From germline, CDR1 is MGHRA and CDR2 YSYEKL. The CDR3 is made up of 15 amino acids. Trimming shortened V by 4 bases and J by 7 bases, and 19 bases separated the two germline ends. Here the CDR3 DNA reads TGCGCCAGCAGCCCTACGGGCACAGGGTCAGGTGGCTACACCTTC. Translated, it gives CASSPTGTGSGGYTF.

J is TRBJ2-7 and V is TRBV4-1; the D is unclear. CDR3 length: 12 residues. Trimming removed 3 bases at V and 5 bases at J, with 8 bases between. Germline assignment: CDR1 MGHRA and CDR2 YSYEKL. The CDR3 spells CASSQPPHEQYF. The CDR3 DNA reads TGCGCCAGCAGCCAGCCCCCTCACGAGCAGTACTTC.

The gene calls are TRBV11-2 and TRBJ2-1; D might be TRBD1 or TRBD2, each matching 5 bases. Trimming took 0 bases from V and 8 from J, leaving 14 bases between them. This CDR3 contains 15 residues. Germline V lookup: CDR1 SGHAT, CDR2 FQNNGV. CDR3 region: CASSLDLGTADEQFF. The CDR3, as DNA: TGTGCCAGCAGCTTAGATCTAGGGACGGCGGATGAGCAGTTCTTC.

The chain combines TRBV5-6 with TRBJ2-7; D not resolved. The V gene's germline CDR1 is SGHDT and CDR2 YYEEEE. CDR3 length: 14 residues. V was shortened by 1 base and J by 0 bases, with 8 bases between the two germline ends. The CDR3 nucleotides read TGTGCCAGCAGCTTGAGTTCTACCTCCTACGAGCAGTACTTC. The encoded protein is CASSLSSTSYEQYF. The variable domain in full, with the rest retrieved from reference TRBV5-6 and TRBJ2-7, is DAGVTQSPTHLIKTRGQQVTLRCSPKSGHDTVSWYQQALGQGPQFIFQYYEEEERQRGNFPDRFSGHQFPNYSSELNVNALLLGDSALYLCASSLSSTSYEQYFGPGTRLTVT.

V and J are TRBV6-6 and TRBJ1-2; weak D call: TRBD1 (6 bases). CDR3 length: 15 residues. Looked up from germline, CDR1 is MNHNY and CDR2 is SVGAGI (reference sequence). V was shortened by 2 bases and J by 4 bases, with 14 bases between the two germline ends. The CDR3, as DNA: TGTGCCAGCAGTTACCCCGAGGGACAACTCTATGGCTACACCTTC. Protein: CASSYPEGQLYGYTF.

This sequence joins TRBV7-3 and TRBJ1-1; unclear D gene. The CDR3 extends over 14 amino acids. Germline assignment: CDR1 SGHTA and CDR2 FQGTGA. V lost 1 base to trimming and J lost 1 base, with 7 bases between them. CDR3 amino acids: CASSLKSGNTEAFF. CDR3 DNA sequence: TGTGCCAGCAGCTTAAAATCAGGGAACACTGAAGCTTTCTTT.

This clone was seen only once. The rearrangement uses TRBV6-1 and TRBJ1-2; possible D gene TRBD1, 5 bases. Germline V CDR1 and CDR2: MNHNS, SASEGT. CDR3 size: 14 residues. Trimming shortened V by 6 bases and J by 6 bases, and 17 bases separated the two germline ends. Here the CDR3 DNA reads TGTGCCAGCAGATTGTTGCAGGGAAGGGATGGCTACACCTTC. Protein product: CASRLLQGRDGYTF.